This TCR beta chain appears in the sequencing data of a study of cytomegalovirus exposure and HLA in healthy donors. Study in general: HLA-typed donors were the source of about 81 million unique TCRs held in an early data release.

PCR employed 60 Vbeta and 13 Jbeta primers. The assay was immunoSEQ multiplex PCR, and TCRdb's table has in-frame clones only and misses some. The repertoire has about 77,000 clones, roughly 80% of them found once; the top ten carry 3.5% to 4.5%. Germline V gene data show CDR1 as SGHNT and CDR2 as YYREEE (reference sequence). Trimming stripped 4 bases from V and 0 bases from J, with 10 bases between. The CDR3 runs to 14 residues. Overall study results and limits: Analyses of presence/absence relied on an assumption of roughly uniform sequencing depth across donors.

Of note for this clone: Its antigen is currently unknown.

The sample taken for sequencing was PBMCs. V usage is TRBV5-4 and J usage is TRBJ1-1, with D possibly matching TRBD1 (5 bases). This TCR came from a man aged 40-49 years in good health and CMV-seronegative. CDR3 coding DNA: TGTGCCAGCAGCCTGGGACTTATGAACACTGAAGCTTTCTTT. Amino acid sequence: CASSLGLMNTEAFF.